The rows below give T cell receptor beta chains drawn from one sample of a study of cytomegalovirus exposure and HLA in healthy donors. Assay used: immunoSEQ multiplex PCR; TCRdb lists only in-frame clones, some missing. The sample lists roughly 180,000 clones, around 80% seen once, with approximately 1.3% in the top ten. The sample consisted of PBMCs. These receptors were obtained from a woman younger than 45 in good health and CMV-seropositive. CDR3s include the opening cysteine and the closing phenylalanine or tryptophan. The D gene is left open where the match is weak. Only some rows state a clone size, as once, few, many or a class for expanded clones.

d_gene: .; j_gene: TRBJ1-2; v_gene: TRBV30; abundance: .; CDR3nt: TGTGCCTGGAAGGCACTACTTTTTAACTATGGCTACACCTTC; CDR3aa: CAWKALLFNYGYTF
d_gene: TRBD2; j_gene: TRBJ2-5; v_gene: TRBV19; abundance: .; CDR3nt: TGTGCCAGTAGTGGCGGGACTAGCGGAGCCAAGAGTAGCCAGTACTTC; CDR3aa: CASSGGTSGAKSSQYF
d_gene: .; j_gene: TRBJ1-4; v_gene: TRBV5-5; abundance: .; CDR3nt: TGTGCCAGCAGCTTGGAAGGTACTACTATGGAAAAACTGTTTTTT; CDR3aa: CASSLEGTTMEKLFF
d_gene: .; j_gene: TRBJ2-7; v_gene: TRBV5-5; abundance: .; CDR3nt: TGTGCCAGCAGCGGGTTAGGAGGGTCCTACGAGCAGTACTTC; CDR3aa: CASSGLGGSYEQYF
d_gene: .; j_gene: TRBJ1-1; v_gene: TRBV30; abundance: .; CDR3nt: TGTGCCTGGAGTGTACTGCCAGGGTGGACTGAAGCTTTCTTT; CDR3aa: CAWSVLPGWTEAFF
d_gene: .; j_gene: TRBJ2-3; v_gene: TRBV27; abundance: .; CDR3nt: TGTGCCAGCTACGACCCGGGTGGCACAGATACGCAGTATTTT; CDR3aa: CASYDPGGTDTQYF
d_gene: .; j_gene: TRBJ2-1; v_gene: TRBV6-5; abundance: .; CDR3nt: TGTGCCAGCAAGGGGCCGGGGGAATACAATGAGCAGTTCTTC; CDR3aa: CASKGPGEYNEQFF
d_gene: TRBD1; j_gene: TRBJ2-5; v_gene: TRBV30; abundance: .; CDR3nt: TGTGCCGGGAATGGACAGGGGAAACAAGAGACCCAGTACTTC; CDR3aa: CAGNGQGKQETQYF
d_gene: .; j_gene: TRBJ2-3; v_gene: TRBV11-3; abundance: .; CDR3nt: TGTGCCAGCGAGAGGGTTGCAGATACGCAGTATTTT; CDR3aa: CASERVADTQYF
d_gene: .; j_gene: TRBJ1-5; v_gene: TRBV4-1; abundance: .; CDR3nt: TGCGCCAGCAGCCAGGATCGGAGGGGAGGCAATCAGCCCCAGCATTTT; CDR3aa: CASSQDRRGGNQPQHF
d_gene: .; j_gene: TRBJ2-3; v_gene: TRBV5-1; abundance: .; CDR3nt: TGCGCCAGCAGCTTGGGTGGCGAGGGCACAGATACGCAGTATTTT; CDR3aa: CASSLGGEGTDTQYF
d_gene: .; j_gene: TRBJ1-2; v_gene: TRBV6-5; abundance: .; CDR3nt: TGTGCCAGCAGTATACAGGCTAACTATGGCTACACCTTC; CDR3aa: CASSIQANYGYTF
d_gene: TRBD1; j_gene: TRBJ2-5; v_gene: TRBV30; abundance: .; CDR3nt: TGTGCCTCGGACAGGGGGCTGGAGACCCAGTACTTC; CDR3aa: CASDRGLETQYF
d_gene: .; j_gene: TRBJ2-2; v_gene: TRBV30; abundance: .; CDR3nt: TGTGCCTGGAGTGTCATTAGGAACACCGGGGAGCTGTTTTTT; CDR3aa: CAWSVIRNTGELFF
d_gene: .; j_gene: TRBJ1-2; v_gene: TRBV19; abundance: .; CDR3nt: TGTGCCAGTAGTCCTCAGGGCTGGAGTGGCTACACCTTC; CDR3aa: CASSPQGWSGYTF
d_gene: .; j_gene: TRBJ2-7; v_gene: TRBV19; abundance: .; CDR3nt: TGTGCCAGTAGTATAGATCAGGGGCGCGACGAGCAGTACTTC; CDR3aa: CASSIDQGRDEQYF
d_gene: TRBD1; j_gene: TRBJ2-3; v_gene: TRBV11-3; abundance: few; CDR3nt: TGTGCCAGCAGCCCAGACAGGGGGGGTCGCACAGATACGCAGTATTTT; CDR3aa: CASSPDRGGRTDTQYF
d_gene: .; j_gene: TRBJ2-3; v_gene: TRBV7-2; abundance: .; CDR3nt: TGTGCCAGCAGCTTAGGAACAGTTACAGATACGCAGTATTTT; CDR3aa: CASSLGTVTDTQYF
d_gene: .; j_gene: TRBJ1-1; v_gene: TRBV9; abundance: .; CDR3nt: TGTGCCAGCAGCGCCGGGGGGGGCACTGAAGCTTTCTTT; CDR3aa: CASSAGGGTEAFF
d_gene: .; j_gene: TRBJ1-1; v_gene: TRBV27; abundance: .; CDR3nt: TGTGCCAGCAGTTTAAGGGTGGGGGCGGCGTTCGACACTGAAGCTTTCTTT; CDR3aa: CASSLRVGAAFDTEAFF
d_gene: .; j_gene: TRBJ1-5; v_gene: TRBV5-5; abundance: .; CDR3nt: TGTGCCAGCAGCTTGGTCGGTGGCAATCAGCCCCAGCATTTT; CDR3aa: CASSLVGGNQPQHF
d_gene: .; j_gene: TRBJ1-1; v_gene: TRBV5-1; abundance: .; CDR3nt: TGCGCCAGCAGCTTGGGGGAGGGCTTTACTGAAGCTTTCTTT; CDR3aa: CASSLGEGFTEAFF